A single sample is the source of the 19 T cell receptor beta chains below, sequenced in a study of T cell repertoires in cytomegalovirus infection. Antigen specificity for these receptors is unknown. TCRdb analysed the reads with MiXCR anew, one entry per CDR3 protein. The sample contains around 130,000 distinct CDR3 sequences, about 24% of which appear only once. Sequenced input: PBMCs, sequenced either directly or after in vitro stimulation (not recorded which). The receptors were gathered from a human donor in good health (CMV status not recorded). Some clones in this sample may be carry-over from other donors' samples.

This clonotype was seen a handful of times. This chain links TRBV12-3 or TRBV12-4 with TRBJ2-3; the match to TRBD1 covers 10 bases. The CDR3 loop spans 18 amino acids. J was trimmed by 0 bases and V by 4 bases; bases with no gene match: 10. The CDR3 DNA sequence: TGTGCCAGCAGTTCCCGGGACAGGGGAACTCCAAGCACAGATACGCAGTATTTT. Residues: CASSSRDRGTPSTDTQYF.

This chain uses TRBV30 with TRBJ2-7; 7 bases are a match to TRBD1. Germline V gene lookup returns CDR1 GTSNPN and CDR2 SVGIG (reference sequence). The V segment lost 1 base and the J segment 2 bases; nucleotides outside the gene matches: 5. The CDR3 has 14 amino acids. The CDR3 is CAWSAVTGAYEQYF. CDR3 DNA: TGTGCCTGGAGTGCCGTAACAGGGGCCTACGAGCAGTACTTC.

The V and J genes are TRBV5-4 and TRBJ2-3; 10 bases agree with TRBD1. Germline trimming cut 4 bases from V and 7 bases from J; bases unmatched to any gene: 9. Germline loops: CDR1 SGHNT, CDR2 YYREEE (reference sequence). The CDR3 contains 15 residues. This chain's CDR3 is CASSQSRDRGHTQYF. The CDR3, as DNA: TGTGCCAGCAGCCAGTCCCGGGACAGGGGTCATACGCAGTATTTT.

This clonotype was found once. This clone may be a read error of a much larger clone one base away. This chain connects TRBV19 to TRBJ1-5; D is unresolved. Trimming took off 3 bases at V and 9 bases at J, with 12 bases between the two ends. The CDR3 sequence is 13 residues long. Germline V gene data show CDR1 as LNHDA and CDR2 as SQIVND (reference sequence). In DNA, the CDR3 is TGTGCCAGTAGTATTACGGTAGGTCCGCCCCAGCATTTT. Protein product: CASSITVGPPQHF.

In this sample, this clonotype turned up many times. V usage is TRBV7-8 and J usage is TRBJ2-7; possibly TRBD1 or TRBD2 for D (5 bases each). This CDR3 is built from 19 residues. CDR1 is SGHVS and CDR2 is FQNEAQ in the germline V gene. The germline V and J ends were trimmed by 0 bases and 2 bases, with 23 bases remaining between them. The chain's CDR3 is CASSLAQSGAPRGTYEQYV. For the CDR3, the DNA is TGTGCCAGCAGCTTAGCGCAAAGCGGAGCCCCCCGGGGCACCTACGAGCAGTACGTC.

This clonotype was found a few times. The V and J genes are TRBV4-1 and TRBJ2-7; D is unresolved. V was cut by 1 base and J by 2 bases, with 12 bases left in between. The CDR3 runs to 15 residues. Germline V gives CDR1 MGHRA, CDR2 YSYEKL. The CDR3 here is CASSQVIDVAYEQYF. CDR3 bases: TGCGCCAGCAGCCAAGTAATCGATGTAGCCTACGAGCAGTACTTC.

This clonotype came up a few times. The rearrangement uses TRBV20-1 and TRBJ2-5; D gene unclear. There are 14 residues in the CDR3. CDR1 is DFQATT and CDR2 is SNEGSKA in the germline V gene (reference sequence). The V end lost 3 bases, the J end lost 2 bases, and 13 bases lay between the germline ends. The CDR3 bases are TGCAGTGCTAGGAACTATCTGGGGCAAGAGACCCAGTACTTC. Translation gives CSARNYLGQETQYF.

This clonotype has a count of ten or more. The chain recombines TRBV6-1 with TRBJ1-5, with D possibly matching TRBD1 (6 bases). V gave up 4 bases and J gave up 2 bases, with 15 bases separating them. This CDR3 comprises 16 residues. Germline CDR1 MNHNS, CDR2 SASEGT. The CDR3 DNA reads as TGTGCCAGCAGTGTCCGCGGGGGCGGGGGCAATCAGCCCCAGCATTTT. Translation: CASSVRGGGGNQPQHF.

The chain carries TRBV18 and TRBJ2-7; 9 nucleotides line up with TRBD2. The CDR3 runs to 19 residues. V lost 0 bases, J lost 0 bases, and 12 bases stayed unmatched. CDR1 is KGHSH, CDR2 LQKENI, per germline. The CDR3 bases are TGTGCCAGCTCACCACCGTTAGGGGCTAGCGGGACAAGCTCCTACGAGCAGTACGTC. It encodes CASSPPLGASGTSSYEQYV.

The chain carries TRBV24-1 and TRBJ2-1, with 9 bases lining up with TRBD1. Germline V gene lookup returns CDR1 KGHDR and CDR2 SFDVKD. The CDR3 runs to 15 residues. After removal of 4 bases from V and 7 bases from J, the junction contained 7 bases not matched to a gene. CDR3 sequence: CATSDHRGRINEQFF. The CDR3 DNA reads TGTGCCACCAGTGACCACAGGGGGCGCATAAATGAGCAGTTCTTC.

The chain uses TRBV11-3 and TRBJ1-1; D remains unclear. V was clipped by 0 bases and J by 2 bases, with 16 bases between them. CDR1 SGHNT and CDR2 YENEEA come from the germline V gene. CDR3 length: 17 residues. CDR3 nucleotide sequence: TGTGCCAGCAGCTTAGATCCGACCAGGAACTATAACACTGAAGCTTTCTTT. It yields the protein CASSLDPTRNYNTEAFF.

This clonotype was seen more than once but under ten times. The chain links TRBV6-5 to TRBJ1-1, with D possibly matching TRBD1 (6 bases). Germline values: CDR1 MNHEY, CDR2 SVGAGI. The CDR3 has 16 residues. V lost 2 bases, J lost 5 bases, and 18 bases lay in between. CDR3 DNA sequence: TGTGCCAGCAGTTACATACCACACAGGGTCAGTACTGAAGCTTTCTTT. Amino acid sequence: CASSYIPHRVSTEAFF.

This clonotype was seen more than once but under ten times. The genes are TRBV14 and TRBJ2-2, with D perhaps matching TRBD1 (6 bases). Trimming removed 4 bases from V and 1 base from J, with 19 bases in between. Germline assignment: CDR1 SGHDN and CDR2 FVKESK. This CDR3 contains 18 residues. CDR3 sequence (DNA): TGTGCCAGCAGCCTGACCCCTGGGGCAGGGGAGAACACCGGGGAGCTGTTTTTT. The encoded protein is CASSLTPGAGENTGELFF.

In its sample, this clonotype was seen many times. The rearrangement joins TRBV12-3 or TRBV12-4 to TRBJ2-1; 7 positions agree with TRBD2. J was trimmed by 6 bases and V by 2 bases; bases with no gene match: 4. The CDR3 extends over 14 amino acids. The CDR3 loop reads CASSLNGRLNEQFF. The DNA of the CDR3 is TGTGCCAGCAGTTTAAACGGGAGGCTCAATGAGCAGTTCTTC.

V is TRBV27 and J is TRBJ2-3, with D perhaps matching TRBD2 (5 bases). Trimming pared 0 bases from V and 6 bases from J, leaving 16 bases between. Germline V CDR1 and CDR2: MNHEY, SMNVEV (reference sequence). The CDR3 consists of 16 residues. In DNA form, the CDR3 reads TGTGCCAGCAGTTTATCGGTCGGTATGCGGGCTGATACGCAGTATTTT. Protein: CASSLSVGMRADTQYF.

This clonotype was counted only a few times. CDR3 in amino acids: CASSLYPGQKNTEAFF. The DNA of the CDR3 is TGTGCCAGCAGCCTTTACCCGGGACAGAAGAACACTGAAGCTTTCTTT. The chain recombines TRBV7-9 with TRBJ1-1; TRBD1 matches 7 bases. The CDR3 loop spans 16 amino acids. The trim removed 5 bases at V and 1 base at J, leaving 10 bases unmatched. CDR1 SEHNR and CDR2 FQNEAQ come from the germline V gene (reference sequence).

The chain couples TRBV29-1 to TRBJ2-1; 14 bases are shared with TRBD2. Losses at the gene ends were 3 bases for V and 8 bases for J; bases not matched to a gene: 9. Germline V gene lookup returns CDR1 SQVTM and CDR2 ANQGSEA. The CDR3 extends over 16 amino acids. The CDR3 coding sequence is TGCAGCGTTGAGGATAGACTAGCGGGAGGGCCCGATGAGCAGTTCTTC. It specifies CSVEDRLAGGPDEQFF.

This clonotype showed up just a few times. This chain uses TRBV11-1 with TRBJ2-1, with 7 bases lining up with TRBD2. CDR1 and CDR2 (germline): SGHAT, FQDESV (reference sequence). The CDR3 sequence is 16 residues long. Trimming cost V 5 bases and J 6 bases; bases outside gene matches: 13. CDR3 bases: TGTGCCAGCAGCCCCCGGTTAGCGGGTATACTCAATGAGCAGTTCTTC. This sequence encodes CASSPRLAGILNEQFF.

This sequence joins TRBV4-3 and TRBJ2-1, with TRBD2 matching over 7 bases. Germline assignment: CDR1 LGHNA and CDR2 YSLEER. The J segment lost 3 bases and the V segment lost 5 bases, leaving 10 bases of the junction unmatched. CDR3 size: 16 residues. The CDR3 loop is CASSSLGTNDYNEQFF. The CDR3 nucleotides are TGCGCCAGCAGCTCCCTCGGGACTAATGACTACAATGAGCAGTTCTTC.